The 11 T cell receptor beta chains below come from one sample, sequenced in a study of spatial heterogeneity in lung cancer. Stated time point: sample taken at primary tumor resection. Whole RNA from tumor, nontumor lung or frozen PBMC was sequenced unsorted. TCRdb re-derived calls from the 5' RACE reads in MiXCR, one entry per CDR3 protein. The data show about 75,000 distinct CDR3 sequences, 10% to 15% seen once. The sample was PBMCs, taken at surgery. The receptors were sampled from a male donor with early-stage non-small cell lung cancer.

The rearrangement joins TRBV5-1 to TRBJ1-1; possibly TRBD1 for D (6 bases). V was clipped by 1 base and J by 3 bases, with 13 bases between them. This CDR3 is 15 amino acids long. Germline-derived CDR1 and CDR2 are SGHRS and YFSETQ. The CDR3 bases are TGCGCCAGCAGCTTGTTGGCACAGGGATACACTGAAGCTTTCTTT. Encoded protein: CASSLLAQGYTEAFF.

Only a few counts were recorded for this clonotype. The gene calls are TRBV20-1 and TRBJ2-3; perhaps TRBD1 as D (5 bases). Trimming removed 0 bases from V and 2 bases from J, with 12 bases in between. Germline CDR1 reads DFQATT; CDR2 reads SNEGSKA (reference sequence). This CDR3 comprises 15 residues. The CDR3 DNA follows: TGCAGTGCTAGAGATCAGGGAAAAGCCACAGATACGCAGTATTTT. Residues: CSARDQGKATDTQYF.

This sequence joins TRBV20-1 and TRBJ1-3, with D maybe TRBD1 (6 bases). V lost 0 bases and J 2 bases, leaving 17 bases between the germline ends. This CDR3 contains 17 residues. Germline lookup yields CDR1 DFQATT and CDR2 SNEGSKA (reference sequence). CDR3 amino acids: CSARDSRQGRTGNTIYF. CDR3 coding DNA: TGCAGTGCTAGAGATAGTCGGCAGGGGAGAACTGGAAACACCATATATTTT.

This chain connects TRBV27 to TRBJ1-5; 8 bases map to TRBD1. V gave up 4 bases and J gave up 3 bases; unmatched junction bases: 8. This CDR3 comprises 16 residues. Per germline, CDR1 MNHEY and CDR2 SMNVEV (reference sequence). The CDR3 here is CASSWTGPGPNQPQHF. CDR3 DNA: TGTGCCAGCAGTTGGACAGGGCCGGGGCCCAATCAGCCCCAGCATTTT.

At least ten counts were recorded for this clonotype. The chain carries TRBV28 and TRBJ2-7; TRBD2 is a possible D gene (6 bases). With 5 bases removed from V and 3 bases from J, the gap between germline ends came to 20 bases. From germline, CDR1 is MDHEN and CDR2 SYDVKM. The CDR3 covers 16 residues. In DNA form, the CDR3 reads TGTGCCAGCAGTCCCCGCGGGGCTAGCAGATACTACGAGCAGTACTTC. Amino acid sequence: CASSPRGASRYYEQYF.

The gene calls are TRBV6-2 or TRBV6-3 and TRBJ2-7; D ambiguous. CDR1 and CDR2 (germline): MNHEY, SVGEGT. With 2 bases removed from V and 7 bases from J, the gap between germline ends came to 18 bases. The CDR3 sequence is 15 residues long. The CDR3 sequence is CASSYTGDWVREQYF. Here the CDR3 DNA reads TGTGCCAGCAGTTACACCGGCGACTGGGTACGGGAGCAGTACTTC.

At least ten counts were recorded for this clonotype. The chain has TRBV19 and TRBJ2-1; no clear D. The CDR3 is 13 residues long. Germline CDR1 reads LNHDA; CDR2 reads SQIVND (reference sequence). V was pared by 6 bases and J by 8 bases, with 14 bases between. DNA for the CDR3: TGTGCCAGTAGGCAGGTAGGAGACGATGAGCAGTTCTTC. Amino acids: CASRQVGDDEQFF. Using reference TRBV19 and TRBJ2-1 for the parts outside the CDR3, the full variable domain is DGGITQSPKYLFRKEGQNVTLSCEQNLNHDAMYWYRQDPGQGLRLIYYSQIVNDFQKGDIAEGYSVSREKKESFPLTVTSAQKNPTAFYLCASRQVGDDEQFFGPGTRLTVL.

The chain has TRBV20-1 and TRBJ1-6; D is ambiguous. Trimming cost V 3 bases and J 7 bases, with 10 bases left between them. Germline V CDR1 and CDR2: DFQATT, SNEGSKA (reference sequence). This CDR3 has 13 residues. The CDR3 DNA reads TGCAGTGCTAGCGTCAACCCGAATTCACCCCTCCACTTT. Its protein is CSASVNPNSPLHF.

The J gene is TRBJ2-2, the V gene TRBV7-2; D unclear. Looked up from germline, CDR1 is SGHTA and CDR2 is FQGNSA. With 1 base removed from V and 6 bases from J, the gap between germline ends came to 9 bases. There are 14 residues in the CDR3. The CDR3 is CASSLVFLAGELFF. CDR3 bases: TGTGCCAGCAGCTTAGTCTTTTTAGCCGGGGAGCTGTTTTTT.

The J gene is TRBJ2-7, the V gene TRBV7-2; D is uncertain. This CDR3 spans 13 amino acids. Germline CDR1 and CDR2: SGHTA and FQGNSA. Deletions cut 2 bases from V and 2 bases from J, with 7 bases between. The CDR3: CASSLKQAYEQYF. Here the CDR3 DNA reads TGTGCCAGCAGCTTAAAGCAGGCCTACGAGCAGTACTTC. The entire variable domain, with the rest obtained from reference TRBV7-2 and TRBJ2-7, is as follows: GAGVSQSPSNKVTEKGKDVELRCDPISGHTALYWYRQSLGQGLEFLIYFQGNSAPDKSGLPSDRFSAERTGGSVSTLTIQRTQQEDSAVYLCASSLKQAYEQYFGPGTRLTVT.

The chain recombines TRBV7-8 with TRBJ2-3; no clear D gene. Trimming pared 5 bases from V and 3 bases from J, leaving 9 bases between. The CDR3 length is 13 residues. The germline V gene has CDR1 SGHVS and CDR2 FQNEAQ. This chain's CDR3 is CASSPGRTDTQYF. The CDR3 coding sequence is TGTGCCAGCAGCCCAGGACGGACAGATACGCAGTATTTT. Complete variable domain (other parts from reference TRBV7-8 and TRBJ2-3): GAGVSQSPRYKVAKRGQDVALRCDPISGHVSLFWYQQALGQGPEFLTYFQNEAQLDKSGLPSDRFFAERPEGSVSTLKIQRTQQEDSAVYLCASSPGRTDTQYFGPGTRLTVL.